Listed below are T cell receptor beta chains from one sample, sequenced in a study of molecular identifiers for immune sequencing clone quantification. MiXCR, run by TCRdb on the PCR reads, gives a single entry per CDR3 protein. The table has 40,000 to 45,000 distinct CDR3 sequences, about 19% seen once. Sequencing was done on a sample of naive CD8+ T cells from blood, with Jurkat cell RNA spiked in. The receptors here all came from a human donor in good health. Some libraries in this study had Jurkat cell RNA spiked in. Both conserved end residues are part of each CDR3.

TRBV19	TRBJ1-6	CAGSIRTGDSPLHF
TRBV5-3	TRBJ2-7	CASSLTAGSYEQYF
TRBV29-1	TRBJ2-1	CSVDGAGSSYNEQFF
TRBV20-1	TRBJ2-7	CSASRGSRKYAQYF
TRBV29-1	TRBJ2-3	CSVVVGPTDTQYF
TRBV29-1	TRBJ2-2	CSVERDTGELFF
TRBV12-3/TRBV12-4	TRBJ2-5	CASRPTGSGFETQYF
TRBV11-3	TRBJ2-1	CASSRGNEQFF
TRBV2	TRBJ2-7	CASSALLPGLAPEQYF
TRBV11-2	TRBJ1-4	CASSPWDGTNEKLFF
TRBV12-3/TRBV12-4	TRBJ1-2	CVSSRTLWGYTF
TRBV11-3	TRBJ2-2	CASRENTGELFF
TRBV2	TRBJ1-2	CASSVRANYGYTF
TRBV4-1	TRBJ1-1	CASSHPDRNTEAFF
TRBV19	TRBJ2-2	CASSGRLAGANEGTGELFF
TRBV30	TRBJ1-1	CAWSRVESTEAFF
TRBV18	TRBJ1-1	CASSSGQGEAFF
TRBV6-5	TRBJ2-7	CASSYKTAYEQYF
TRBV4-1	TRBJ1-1	CASSQVPGQRTEAFF
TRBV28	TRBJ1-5	CASSPPRTELNQPQHF
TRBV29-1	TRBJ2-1	CSVEGGAERGGLYEQFF
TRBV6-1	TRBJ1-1	CASSEIGQGPNTEAFF
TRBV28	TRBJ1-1	CASSPRYIDTGEEDTEAFF
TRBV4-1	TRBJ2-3	CASSPGTGTDTQYF
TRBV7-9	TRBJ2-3	CASRLAGGSPDTQYF
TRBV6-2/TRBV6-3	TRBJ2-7	CASSYSRAGTYEQYF
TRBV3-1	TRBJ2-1	CASSQGLAGTNEQFF
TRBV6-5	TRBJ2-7	CASSTANREEQYF
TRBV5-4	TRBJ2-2	CASSAATGGPGAGELFF
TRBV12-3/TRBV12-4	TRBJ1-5	CASSAAVNQPQHF
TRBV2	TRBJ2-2	CASSPRVHTGELFF
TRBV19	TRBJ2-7	CASSISPIYEQYF
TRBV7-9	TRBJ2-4	CASSGSGNYLKNIQYF
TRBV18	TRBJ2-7	CASSEASFYEQYF
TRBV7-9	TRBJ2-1	CASSPRTGAHEQFF
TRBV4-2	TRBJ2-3	CASSQGGDTQYF
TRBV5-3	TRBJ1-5	CAGSLWDGEYSNQPQHF
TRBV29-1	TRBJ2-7	CSVAGDSYEQYF
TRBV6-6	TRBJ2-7	CASISSGWEQYF
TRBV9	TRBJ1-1	CASSVAETGEIEAFF
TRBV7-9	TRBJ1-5	CASSGTGAGNQPQHF
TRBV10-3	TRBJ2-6	CAISRTGGLSGANVLTF
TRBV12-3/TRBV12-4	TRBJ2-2	CASSLGHNTGELFF
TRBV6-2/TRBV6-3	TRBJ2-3	CASSYSTSGSFPDTQYF
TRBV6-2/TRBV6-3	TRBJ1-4	CASSYGTTTNEKLFF
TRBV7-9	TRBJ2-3	CASSYTPSTDTQYF
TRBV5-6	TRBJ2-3	CASSQGTGLDTQYF
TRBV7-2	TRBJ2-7	CASSFTSGEYEQYF
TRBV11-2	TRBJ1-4	CASSPTGVNNEKLFF
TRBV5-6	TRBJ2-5	CASSLAGTQETQYF
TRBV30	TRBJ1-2	CAWTGTVYGYTF
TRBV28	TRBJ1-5	CASRPGGQPQHF
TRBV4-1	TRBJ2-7	CASSQGTGGNYEQYF
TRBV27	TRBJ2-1	CASSHSGFSYNEQFF
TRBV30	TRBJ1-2	CAWSGNRGGYGYTF
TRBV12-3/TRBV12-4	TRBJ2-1	CASSLGTPGNEQFF
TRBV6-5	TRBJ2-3	CASSLTGLSTDTQYF
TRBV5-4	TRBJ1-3	CASSLQGSSGNTIYF